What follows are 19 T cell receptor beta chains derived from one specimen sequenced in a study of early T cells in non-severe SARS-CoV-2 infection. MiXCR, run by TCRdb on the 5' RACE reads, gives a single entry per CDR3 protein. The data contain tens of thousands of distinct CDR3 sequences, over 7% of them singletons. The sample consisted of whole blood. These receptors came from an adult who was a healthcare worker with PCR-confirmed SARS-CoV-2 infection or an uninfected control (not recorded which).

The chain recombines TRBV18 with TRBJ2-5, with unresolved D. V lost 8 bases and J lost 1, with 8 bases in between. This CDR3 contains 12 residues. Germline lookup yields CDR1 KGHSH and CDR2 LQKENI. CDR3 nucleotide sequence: TGTGCCAGCGCCCCCTCCCAAGAGACCCAGTACTTC. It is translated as CASAPSQETQYF.

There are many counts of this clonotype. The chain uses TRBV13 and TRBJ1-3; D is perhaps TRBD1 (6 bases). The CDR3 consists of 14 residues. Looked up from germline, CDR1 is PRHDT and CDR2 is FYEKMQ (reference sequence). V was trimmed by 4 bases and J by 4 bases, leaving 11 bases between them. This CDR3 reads CASSSGQTGNTIYF. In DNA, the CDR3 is TGTGCCAGCAGCTCCGGACAGACGGGAAACACCATATATTTT.

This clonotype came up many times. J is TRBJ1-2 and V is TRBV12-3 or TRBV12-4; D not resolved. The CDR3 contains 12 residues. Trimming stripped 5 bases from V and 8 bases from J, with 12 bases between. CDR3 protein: CASSPTGSGYTF. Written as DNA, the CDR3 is TGTGCCAGCAGTCCGACGGGAAGCGGCTACACCTTC.

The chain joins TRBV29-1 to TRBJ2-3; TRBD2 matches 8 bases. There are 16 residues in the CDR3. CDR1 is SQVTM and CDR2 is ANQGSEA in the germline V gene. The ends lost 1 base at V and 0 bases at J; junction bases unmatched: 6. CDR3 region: CSVEVPAGGSTDTQYF. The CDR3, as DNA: TGCAGCGTTGAAGTGCCGGCGGGGGGTAGCACAGATACGCAGTATTTT.

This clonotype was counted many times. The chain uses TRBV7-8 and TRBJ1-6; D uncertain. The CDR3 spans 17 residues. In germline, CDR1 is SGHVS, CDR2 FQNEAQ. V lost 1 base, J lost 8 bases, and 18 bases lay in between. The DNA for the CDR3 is TGTGCCAGCAGCTTAGTCCCTCCCCAATCGATGGATTCACCCCTCCACTTT. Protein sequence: CASSLVPPQSMDSPLHF.

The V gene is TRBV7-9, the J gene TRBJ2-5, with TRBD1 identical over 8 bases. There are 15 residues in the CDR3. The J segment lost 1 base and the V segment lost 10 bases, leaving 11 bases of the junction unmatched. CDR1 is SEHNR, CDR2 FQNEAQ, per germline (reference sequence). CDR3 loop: CATTRGTGPQETQYF. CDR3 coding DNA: TGTGCCACCACCCGCGGGACAGGTCCCCAAGAGACCCAGTACTTC.

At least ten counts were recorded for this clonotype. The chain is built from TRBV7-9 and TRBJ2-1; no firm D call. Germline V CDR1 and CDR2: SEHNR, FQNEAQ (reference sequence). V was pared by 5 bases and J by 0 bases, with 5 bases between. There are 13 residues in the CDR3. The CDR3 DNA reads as TGTGCCAGCAGCCCGAGCTCCTACAATGAGCAGTTCTTC. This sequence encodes CASSPSSYNEQFF.

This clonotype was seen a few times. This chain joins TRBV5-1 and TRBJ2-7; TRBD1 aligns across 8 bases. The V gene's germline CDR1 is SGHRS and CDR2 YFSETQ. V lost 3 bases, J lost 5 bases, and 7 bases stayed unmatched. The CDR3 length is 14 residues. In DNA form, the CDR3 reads TGCGCCAGCAGCTCGGCAACAGGGGGACACGAGCAGTACTTC. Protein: CASSSATGGHEQYF.

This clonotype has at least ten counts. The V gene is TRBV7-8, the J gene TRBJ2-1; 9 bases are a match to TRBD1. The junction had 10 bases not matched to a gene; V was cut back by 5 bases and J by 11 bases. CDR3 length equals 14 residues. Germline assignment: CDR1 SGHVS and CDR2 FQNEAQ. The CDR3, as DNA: TGTGCCAGCAGCACTTTGGGACAGGGAGAAAAGCAGTTCTTC. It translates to CASSTLGQGEKQFF.

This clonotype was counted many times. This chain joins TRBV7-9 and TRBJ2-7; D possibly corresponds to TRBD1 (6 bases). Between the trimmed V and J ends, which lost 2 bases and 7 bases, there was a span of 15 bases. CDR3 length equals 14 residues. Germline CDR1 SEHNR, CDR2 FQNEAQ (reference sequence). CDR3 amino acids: CASSLLGSQGEQYF. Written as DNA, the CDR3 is TGTGCCAGCAGCTTACTAGGCTCCCAGGGGGAGCAGTACTTC.

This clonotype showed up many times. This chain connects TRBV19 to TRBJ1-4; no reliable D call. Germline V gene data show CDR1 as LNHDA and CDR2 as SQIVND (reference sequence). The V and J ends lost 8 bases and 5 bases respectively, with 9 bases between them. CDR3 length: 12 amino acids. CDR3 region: CASVGSNEKLFF. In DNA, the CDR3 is TGTGCCAGTGTTGGATCGAATGAAAAACTGTTTTTT.

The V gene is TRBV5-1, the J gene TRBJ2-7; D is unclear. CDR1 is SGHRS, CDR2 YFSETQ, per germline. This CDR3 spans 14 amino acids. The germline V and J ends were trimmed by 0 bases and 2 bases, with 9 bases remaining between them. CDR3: CASSLALGPYEQYF. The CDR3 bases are TGCGCCAGCAGCTTGGCCCTAGGGCCCTACGAGCAGTACTTC.

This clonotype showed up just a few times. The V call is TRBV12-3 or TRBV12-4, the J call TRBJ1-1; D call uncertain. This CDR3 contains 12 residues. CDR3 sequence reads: CASGQKNTEAFF. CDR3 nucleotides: TGTGCTAGCGGGCAGAAGAACACTGAAGCTTTCTTT.

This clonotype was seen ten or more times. CDR3 loop: CASSQDQGLPDNEQFF. CDR3 DNA: TGTGCCAGCAGCCAAGATCAAGGGCTCCCCGACAATGAGCAGTTCTTC. The rearrangement links TRBV14 to TRBJ2-1, with unresolved D. Germline V CDR1 and CDR2: SGHDN, FVKESK. Trimming removed 0 bases at V and 5 bases at J, with 14 bases between. This CDR3 comprises 16 residues.

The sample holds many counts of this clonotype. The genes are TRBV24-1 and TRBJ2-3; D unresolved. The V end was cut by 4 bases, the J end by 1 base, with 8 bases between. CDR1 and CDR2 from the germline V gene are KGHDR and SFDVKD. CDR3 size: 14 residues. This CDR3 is CATSEGGRTDTQYF. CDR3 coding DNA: TGTGCCACCAGTGAGGGCGGTCGCACAGATACGCAGTATTTT.

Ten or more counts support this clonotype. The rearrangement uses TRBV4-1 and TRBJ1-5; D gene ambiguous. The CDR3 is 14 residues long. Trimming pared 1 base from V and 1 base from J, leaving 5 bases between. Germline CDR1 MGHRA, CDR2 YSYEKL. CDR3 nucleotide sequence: TGCGCCAGCAGCCAAGTTCTCAGCAATCAGCCCCAGCATTTT. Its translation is CASSQVLSNQPQHF.

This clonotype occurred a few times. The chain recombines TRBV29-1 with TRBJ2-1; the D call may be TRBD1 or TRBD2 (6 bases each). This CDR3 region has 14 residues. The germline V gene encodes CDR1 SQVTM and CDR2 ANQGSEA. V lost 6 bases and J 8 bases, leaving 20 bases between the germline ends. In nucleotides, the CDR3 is TGCAGCGTGTCTGGGGGGCTAAATGGGGATGAGCAGTTCTTC. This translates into CSVSGGLNGDEQFF.

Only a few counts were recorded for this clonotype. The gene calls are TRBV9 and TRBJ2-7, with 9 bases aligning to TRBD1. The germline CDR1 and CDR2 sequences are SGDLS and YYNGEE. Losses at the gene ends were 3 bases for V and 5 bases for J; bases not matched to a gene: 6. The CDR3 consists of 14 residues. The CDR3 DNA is TGTGCCAGCAGCGGGGGACAGGGTCTTGACGAGCAGTACTTC. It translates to CASSGGQGLDEQYF. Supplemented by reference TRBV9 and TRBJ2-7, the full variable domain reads DSGVTQTPKHLITATGQRVTLRCSPRSGDLSVYWYQQSLDQGLQFLIQYYNGEERAKGNILERFSAQQFPDLHSELNLSSLELGDSALYFCASSGGQGLDEQYFGPGTRLTVT.

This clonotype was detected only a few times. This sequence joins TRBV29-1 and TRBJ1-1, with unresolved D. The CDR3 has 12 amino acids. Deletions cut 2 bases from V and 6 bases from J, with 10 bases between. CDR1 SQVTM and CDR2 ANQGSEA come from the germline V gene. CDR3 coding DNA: TGCAGCGTTGAAAACATTGGAGCTGAAGCTTTCTTT. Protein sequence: CSVENIGAEAFF.